The entry below gives a single T cell receptor beta chain sequence along with its context. Antigen: not known. This PCR relied on a set of 60 Vbeta primers and 13 Jbeta primers. Original handling: A later analysis tallied approximately 87 million unique TCR beta chains, about 12 million of them shared. TCRdb's copy holds only in-frame clones and misses some; the assay was immunoSEQ multiplex PCR. The V and J calls and clone size were taken over from that table, and D and trimming were inferred from the DNA. The data hold more than 70,000 clones, with about 67% observed a single time. This specimen comes from a study of cytomegalovirus exposure and HLA in healthy donors. Study-wide results and caveats: Later analysis showed TCR association rates varying by HLA locus, highest for DRB1 and lowest for HLA-C.

This CDR3 region has 15 residues. With 1 base clipped from V and 5 bases from J, the junction kept 7 bases outside the gene matches. CDR1 is SEHNR and CDR2 is FQNEAQ in the germline V gene (reference sequence). The specimen sequenced was PBMCs. The TCR comes from a man aged 35 to 55 in good health and CMV-seropositive. This chain links TRBV7-9 with TRBJ2-5; 7 bases agree with TRBD1. CDR3 protein: CASSLEQGNVETQYF. CDR3 bases: TGTGCCAGCAGCTTAGAACAGGGGAATGTGGAGACCCAGTACTTC.